Below are 32 T cell receptor beta chains sequenced from a single sample in a study of monozygotic twins with cystic fibrosis. Libraries were prepared by immunoSEQ multiplex PCR; TCRdb keeps only in-frame clonotypes and omits some of them. The sample has around 34,000 clones; approximately 72% are singletons. Sequenced material: blood. The receptors here all came from a girl aged 5-17 years with cystic fibrosis.

This clone was counted once. The chain is built from TRBV6-6 and TRBJ2-7; D call uncertain. Trimming took off 1 base at V and 6 bases at J, with 19 bases between the two ends. Germline V CDR1 and CDR2: MNHNY, SVGAGI (reference sequence). CDR3 length: 16 residues. CDR3 nucleotides: TGTGCCAGCAGTTACTTAAGGTTCGAGAACACGGGCGAGCAGTACGTC. Translated, it gives CASSYLRFENTGEQYV.

This chain uses TRBV7-2 with TRBJ2-7, with a possible D match to TRBD2 (5 bases). Germline assignment: CDR1 SGHTA and CDR2 FQGNSA. V was cut by 1 base and J by 2 bases, with 12 bases left in between. The CDR3 has 15 residues. The CDR3 coding sequence is TGTGCCAGCAGCTTAGGGGAGAGGCGACCCTACGAGCAGTACTTC. Amino acid sequence: CASSLGERRPYEQYF.

V and J are TRBV19 and TRBJ2-1; 7 bases map to TRBD1. This CDR3 has 16 amino acids. Trimming at V came to 6 bases and at J to 5 bases, leaving 13 bases not matched to a gene. In germline, CDR1 is LNHDA, CDR2 SQIVND (reference sequence). CDR3 sequence reads: CASRTTGIRLHNEQFF. The DNA for the CDR3 is TGTGCCAGTAGGACGACAGGGATCAGGTTACACAATGAGCAGTTCTTC.

This clone has just a few counts. This chain joins TRBV10-2 and TRBJ2-7; TRBD2 matches at 7 bases. The CDR3 runs 15 residues. V gave up 3 bases and J gave up 0 bases; unmatched junction bases: 5. CDR1 is WSHSY and CDR2 is SAAADI in the germline V gene. The CDR3 region has the DNA TGCGCCAGCAGTGAAACAGCGGGGAGCTCCTACGAGCAGTACTTC. Its translation: CASSETAGSSYEQYF.

The sample holds a few counts of this clone. The chain recombines TRBV4-1 with TRBJ1-2; TRBD1 matches at 7 bases. This CDR3 contains 17 residues. J was trimmed by 2 bases and V by 1 base; bases with no gene match: 10. Germline V CDR1 and CDR2: MGHRA, YSYEKL. CDR3 in amino acids: CASSQGFRQGLNYGYTF. The CDR3 DNA is TGCGCCAGCAGCCAAGGATTCAGACAGGGCCTAAACTATGGCTACACCTTC.

V is TRBV7-7 and J is TRBJ2-1; D gene uncertain. Germline V lookup: CDR1 SSHAT, CDR2 FNYEAQ (reference sequence). The V end was cut by 11 bases, the J end by 13 bases, with 9 bases between. The CDR3 covers 8 residues. The CDR3 here is CAGLNQFF. The CDR3 bases are TGTGCCGGGCTGAACCAGTTCTTC.

This sequence joins TRBV14 and TRBJ1-2; 11 nucleotides agree with TRBD1. V gave up 1 base and J gave up 8 bases; unmatched junction bases: 9. The CDR3 covers 16 residues. CDR1 is SGHDN and CDR2 is FVKESK in the germline V gene. The CDR3 DNA reads TGTGCCAGCAGCCAAGTCCCGGGACAGGGGGGACGGGGCTACACCTTC. Translation gives CASSQVPGQGGRGYTF.

The V call is TRBV27, the J call TRBJ1-5; TRBD1 matches at 7 bases. The V gene's germline CDR1 is MNHEY and CDR2 SMNVEV (reference sequence). The CDR3 is 16 residues long. V was pared by 0 bases and J by 5 bases, with 7 bases of the junction left unmatched. The CDR3 DNA is TGTGCCAGCAGTTTATCCTACCGGGACAGCTATCAGCCCCAGCATTTT. Protein product: CASSLSYRDSYQPQHF.

Only one count was recorded for this clone. The genes are TRBV30 and TRBJ2-1; D might be TRBD1 (5 bases). V was cut by 2 bases and J by 5 bases, with 10 bases left in between. The CDR3 extends over 13 amino acids. CDR1 and CDR2 (germline): GTSNPN, SVGIG (reference sequence). CDR3 bases: TGTGCCTGGAGTCCCTACAGGAACAATGAGCAGTTCTTC. Amino acid sequence: CAWSPYRNNEQFF.

The J gene is TRBJ2-7, the V gene TRBV5-4; 7 bases map to TRBD2. J lost 4 bases, V lost 2 bases, and 6 bases had no gene match. The germline V gene encodes CDR1 SGHNT and CDR2 YYREEE (reference sequence). The CDR3 covers 14 residues. DNA for the CDR3: TGTGCCAGCAGCTTCGGCGGGAGCAGGTACGAGCAGTACTTC. Its protein is CASSFGGSRYEQYF.

The V call is TRBV4-3, the J call TRBJ2-3; 9 bases are a match to TRBD1. J lost 5 bases, V lost 4 bases, and 7 bases had no gene match. The CDR3 has 15 residues. Germline loops: CDR1 LGHNA, CDR2 YSLEER. CDR3 coding DNA: TGCGCCAGCAGCCCCCGACAGGGGGGGGGAGATACGCAGTATTTT. It is translated as CASSPRQGGGDTQYF.

The CDR3 nucleotides are TGTGCCAGCAGCCCCGGACAGGGAGAAGCTTTCTTT. It translates to CASSPGQGEAFF. The rearrangement links TRBV7-9 to TRBJ1-1, with 8 bases lining up with TRBD1. The CDR3 loop spans 12 amino acids. The V segment lost 5 bases and the J segment 8 bases; nucleotides outside the gene matches: 4. Germline V gene lookup returns CDR1 SEHNR and CDR2 FQNEAQ (reference sequence).

The chain employs TRBV11-2 and TRBJ2-3; D gene unclear. V gave up 3 bases and J gave up 6 bases, with 4 bases separating them. The CDR3 spans 11 residues. Germline-derived CDR1 and CDR2 are SGHAT and FQNNGV. Here the CDR3 reads CASSFRDTQYF. In DNA form, the CDR3 reads TGTGCCAGCAGCTTCAGGGATACGCAGTATTTT.

The chain employs TRBV5-4 and TRBJ2-1, with D tentatively TRBD1 (6 bases). The CDR3 runs to 12 residues. Germline CDR1 reads SGHNT; CDR2 reads YYREEE (reference sequence). V lost 2 bases to trimming and J lost 14 bases, with 14 bases between them. The CDR3 DNA reads TGTGCCAGCAGCTTTGGGGGCGGCTTCGAGTTCTTC. It specifies CASSFGGGFEFF.

The chain is built from TRBV6-5 and TRBJ1-2, with TRBD1 as a possible D gene (6 bases). CDR1 is MNHEY and CDR2 is SVGAGI in the germline V gene. This CDR3 spans 15 amino acids. Trimming took 4 bases from V and 1 from J, leaving 13 bases between them. This CDR3 is CASSSDRMLNYGYTF. The CDR3 nucleotides are TGTGCCAGCAGTTCGGACAGAATGCTTAACTATGGCTACACCTTC.

The sample holds a few counts of this clone. This rearrangement joins TRBV4-2 to TRBJ1-4, with TRBD1 matching 8 bases. Germline CDR1 and CDR2: LGHNA and YNFKEQ. The CDR3 has 19 amino acids. The J segment lost 6 bases and the V segment lost 8 bases, leaving 23 bases of the junction unmatched. The DNA of the CDR3 is TGTGCCAGCGGCCGACCCGGACAGGGAAGGAGAAGGTTGGATGAAAAACTGTTTTTT. Its translation is CASGRPGQGRRRLDEKLFF.

The rearrangement uses TRBV5-6 and TRBJ2-7, with no clear D. The CDR3 length is 15 residues. Per germline, CDR1 SGHDT and CDR2 YYEEEE. Trimming stripped 0 bases from V and 5 bases from J, with 15 bases between. The CDR3 nucleotides are TGTGCCAGCAGCTTGGGCGTCTCGGTTGGGAACGAGCAGTACGTC. Its translation: CASSLGVSVGNEQYV.

This rearrangement joins TRBV4-3 to TRBJ1-2; D is unclear. CDR1 and CDR2 (germline): LGHNA, YSLEER. The CDR3 consists of 16 residues. V was shortened by 1 base and J by 3 bases, with 15 bases between the two germline ends. This chain's CDR3 is CASSQVTRWGYYGYTF. In nucleotides, the CDR3 is TGCGCCAGCAGCCAAGTTACCCGCTGGGGTTACTATGGCTACACCTTC.

The chain is built from TRBV7-9 and TRBJ2-2, with 11 bases lining up with TRBD2. The CDR3 contains 17 residues. Germline lookup yields CDR1 SEHNR and CDR2 FQNEAQ (reference sequence). The junction had 9 bases not matched to a gene; V was cut back by 2 bases and J by 7 bases. CDR3 sequence: CASSLFLLAGDNGELFF. For the CDR3, the DNA is TGTGCCAGCAGCTTATTTTTACTAGCGGGAGACAACGGGGAGCTGTTTTTT.

The V gene is TRBV18, the J gene TRBJ1-1; no reliable D call. Germline values: CDR1 KGHSH, CDR2 LQKENI. V was cut by 5 bases and J by 0 bases, with 7 bases left in between. CDR3 length: 13 residues. The CDR3 reads CASSFDLNTEAFF. Written as DNA, the CDR3 is TGTGCCAGCTCATTCGACTTGAACACTGAAGCTTTCTTT.

A single count supports this clone. At the DNA level, this CDR3 is encoded by other sequences in the same sample as well. This chain connects TRBV5-1 to TRBJ1-1; D is uncertain. V shed 0 bases and J shed 1 base, with 4 bases lying between them. The CDR3 consists of 13 residues. Germline V gene sequence: CDR1 SGHRS, CDR2 YFSETQ. DNA of the CDR3: TGCGCCAGCAGCTTGGGCGAGAACACTGAAGCTTTCTTT. It specifies CASSLGENTEAFF.

In DNA form, the CDR3 reads TGCGCCAGCAGCCAAGATATCACGGGTATAAGAGGCGAGCAGTACGTC. It is translated as CASSQDITGIRGEQYV. The chain combines TRBV4-1 with TRBJ2-7; D not certain. Trimming removed 0 bases from V and 6 bases from J, with 18 bases in between. Germline assignment: CDR1 MGHRA and CDR2 YSYEKL. The CDR3 is 16 residues long.

This CDR3 reads CASSSLFGGEGNEQFF. The CDR3 DNA reads TGCGCCAGCAGCTCCCTATTTGGGGGAGAGGGGAATGAGCAGTTCTTC. The chain employs TRBV5-1 and TRBJ2-1; D assignment may be TRBD1 or TRBD2 (5 bases each). Germline V gives CDR1 SGHRS, CDR2 YFSETQ. Trimming shortened V by 3 bases and J by 7 bases, and 20 bases separated the two germline ends. The CDR3 spans 16 residues.

CDR3 sequence: CASSLEGTSGRGEQYF. DNA of the CDR3: TGTGCCAGCAGCTTAGAAGGGACTAGCGGGAGGGGCGAGCAGTACTTC. The chain is built from TRBV7-2 and TRBJ2-7; 16 bases map to TRBD2. With V trimmed by 1 base and J by 6 bases, 3 bases remained unmatched. This CDR3 spans 16 amino acids. The V gene's germline CDR1 is SGHTA and CDR2 FQGNSA. The full variable domain, rest sourced from reference TRBV7-2 and TRBJ2-7, is GAGVSQSPSNKVTEKGKDVELRCDPISGHTALYWYRQSLGQGLEFLIYFQGNSAPDKSGLPSDRFSAERTGGSVSTLTIQRTQQEDSAVYLCASSLEGTSGRGEQYFGPGTRLTVT.

The chain is built from TRBV5-1 and TRBJ2-5; 16 bases map to TRBD2. Germline V CDR1 and CDR2: SGHRS, YFSETQ. Losses at the gene ends were 4 bases for V and 3 bases for J; bases not matched to a gene: 6. This CDR3 spans 17 amino acids. The CDR3 is CASSQGTSGRAKETQYF. CDR3 coding DNA: TGCGCCAGCAGCCAAGGGACTAGCGGGAGGGCAAAAGAGACCCAGTACTTC. The full variable domain, rest sourced from reference TRBV5-1 and TRBJ2-5, is KAGVTQTPRYLIKTRGQQVTLSCSPISGHRSVSWYQQTPGQGLQFLFEYFSETQRNKGNFPGRFSGRQFSNSRSEMNVSTLELGDSALYLCASSQGTSGRAKETQYFGPGTRLLVL.

This clone showed up just a few times. This chain links TRBV4-3 with TRBJ2-5; D is unresolved. Germline V gives CDR1 LGHNA, CDR2 YSLEER. With 2 bases removed from V and 4 bases from J, the gap between germline ends came to 17 bases. CDR3 length: 16 amino acids. In DNA, the CDR3 is TGCGCCAGCAGCCAAAAATTCGGTGATGGTGGAGAGACCCAGTACTTC. Its protein product is CASSQKFGDGGETQYF.

The rearrangement uses TRBV7-8 and TRBJ2-5, with D uncertain. Looked up from germline, CDR1 is SGHVS and CDR2 is FQNEAQ. The CDR3 is 12 residues long. The germline V and J ends were trimmed by 5 bases and 2 bases, with 6 bases remaining between them. The CDR3 coding sequence is TGTGCCAGCAGCCAAATTCAAGAGACCCAGTACTTC. It yields the protein CASSQIQETQYF. Filled out from reference TRBV7-8 and TRBJ2-5, the complete variable domain reads GAGVSQSPRYKVAKRGQDVALRCDPISGHVSLFWYQQALGQGPEFLTYFQNEAQLDKSGLPSDRFFAERPEGSVSTLKIQRTQQEDSAVYLCASSQIQETQYFGPGTRLLVL.

The rearrangement links TRBV2 to TRBJ2-1, with D unclear. The V and J ends lost 6 bases and 0 bases respectively, with 12 bases between them. The CDR3 totals 15 residues. Germline V gene lookup returns CDR1 SNHLY and CDR2 FYNNEI. The CDR3 loop is CASRRTAGSYNEQFF. CDR3 DNA: TGTGCCAGCAGGCGGACGGCCGGCTCCTACAATGAGCAGTTCTTC.

The chain has TRBV4-1 and TRBJ2-1, with no clear D. Germline CDR1 is MGHRA and CDR2 is YSYEKL. The CDR3 has 17 residues. Trimming pared 4 bases from V and 0 bases from J, leaving 16 bases between. CDR3 sequence (DNA): TGCGCCAGCAGCCCCCAAAGCCGGCTGAGCTCCTACAATGAGCAGTTCTTC. Residues: CASSPQSRLSSYNEQFF.

The chain is built from TRBV7-9 and TRBJ2-1, with TRBD2 matching 11 bases. The CDR3 loop spans 15 amino acids. V shed 0 bases, J shed 5 bases, and the junction held 0 bases outside the gene matches. The V gene's germline CDR1 is SEHNR and CDR2 FQNEAQ (reference sequence). In DNA form, the CDR3 reads TGTGCCAGCAGCTTAGCGGGACTAGCGGACAATGAGCAGTTCTTC. Translated, it gives CASSLAGLADNEQFF.

The gene calls are TRBV27 and TRBJ2-1; the D gene is possibly TRBD1 (6 bases). Germline lookup yields CDR1 MNHEY and CDR2 SMNVEV (reference sequence). V lost 2 bases and J lost 5, with 13 bases in between. This CDR3 region has 15 residues. The CDR3 loop reads CASSLGQLRNNEQFF. CDR3 coding DNA: TGTGCCAGCAGTTTAGGACAGTTACGTAACAATGAGCAGTTCTTC.

The chain combines TRBV7-9 with TRBJ2-5; 8 nucleotides agree with TRBD2. V dropped 0 bases and J dropped 5; count of bases not matched to a gene: 5. The CDR3 runs 15 residues. CDR1 SEHNR and CDR2 FQNEAQ come from the germline V gene (reference sequence). CDR3 protein: CASSLALAGGETQYF. For the CDR3, the DNA is TGTGCCAGCAGCTTAGCGCTGGCGGGAGGTGAGACCCAGTACTTC.